Shown below are 32 T cell receptor beta chains from a single sample sequenced in a study of blood T cell repertoires in COVID-19. TCRdb keeps only in-frame clones here, not all; method: immunoSEQ multiplex PCR. The top ten hold 8.1% of the sample, which has under 200,000 clones, 79% seen once. Sequencing was carried out using peripheral blood. Source of these receptors: a woman in her fifties or sixties with COVID-19, enrolled during active disease.

This sequence joins TRBV3-1 (or the pseudogene TRBV3-2) and TRBJ2-3; 8 nucleotides agree with TRBD2. CDR3 length equals 15 residues. V lost 1 base and J lost 7; bases outside the gene matches: 7. The germline V gene encodes CDR1 LGHDT and CDR2 YNNKEL (reference sequence). The CDR3 DNA reads as TGTGCCAGCAGCCAAGGGCGGACTAGCCTTCATACGCAGTATTTT. It codes for CASSQGRTSLHTQYF.

J is TRBJ2-1 and V is TRBV9; D perhaps matches TRBD1 (6 bases). Trimming left V 3 bases short and J 0 bases short, with 13 bases between. CDR3 size: 16 residues. The germline gives CDR1 SGDLS, CDR2 YYNGEE. The CDR3 reads CASSGSNRASYNEQFF. The CDR3 nucleotides are TGTGCCAGCAGCGGAAGCAACAGGGCCTCCTACAATGAGCAGTTCTTC.

J is TRBJ2-5 and V is TRBV5-1; D call uncertain. Trimming stripped 0 bases from V and 3 bases from J, with 9 bases between. The CDR3 has 14 residues. Germline V lookup: CDR1 SGHRS, CDR2 YFSETQ. This chain's CDR3 is CASSLVGRKETQYF. DNA of the CDR3: TGCGCCAGCAGCTTGGTGGGCAGAAAAGAGACCCAGTACTTC.

The CDR3 protein is CASSLKAGVGEQYF. Here the CDR3 DNA reads TGTGCCAGCAGCTTAAAAGCGGGAGTGGGAGAGCAGTACTTC. J is TRBJ2-7 and V is TRBV7-2, with 8 bases aligning to TRBD2. In germline, CDR1 is SGHTA, CDR2 FQGNSA. With 2 bases clipped from V and 7 bases from J, the junction kept 7 bases outside the gene matches. This CDR3 is built from 14 residues.

The CDR3: CASSYTPREKLFF. CDR3 bases: TGTGCCAGCAGTTACACTCCGAGGGAAAAACTGTTTTTT. The chain uses TRBV12-3 or TRBV12-4 and TRBJ1-4; D gene uncertain. This CDR3 contains 13 residues. With 4 bases removed from V and 8 bases from J, the gap between germline ends came to 11 bases.

The rearrangement links TRBV6-5 to TRBJ1-6; TRBD1 agrees at 7 bases. Germline CDR1 and CDR2: MNHEY and SVGAGI. The trim removed 7 bases at V and 8 bases at J, leaving 8 bases unmatched. This CDR3 spans 14 amino acids. In nucleotides, the CDR3 is TGTGCCAGCATCAGGGGGTCTAGTTATTCACCCCTCCACTTT. As protein: CASIRGSSYSPLHF.

The V call is TRBV5-1, the J call TRBJ1-3; a weak D match, TRBD1 (6 bases). Trimming cost V 0 bases and J 1 base, with 11 bases left between them. The CDR3 is made up of 16 amino acids. Germline V CDR1 and CDR2: SGHRS, YFSETQ. In nucleotides, the CDR3 is TGCGCCAGCAGCTTGGCCGGGACACAGTCTGGAAACACCATATATTTT. Translation gives CASSLAGTQSGNTIYF.

The chain has TRBV28 and TRBJ2-1, with D possibly being TRBD1 (6 bases). The V gene lost 6 bases and the J gene lost 2 bases, with 11 bases spanning the gap. The CDR3 sequence is 14 residues long. Germline loops: CDR1 MDHEN, CDR2 SYDVKM. Here the CDR3 reads CASRGAATYNEQFF. CDR3 sequence (DNA): TGTGCCAGCAGGGGGGCAGCCACCTACAATGAGCAGTTCTTC.

The chain joins TRBV7-3 to TRBJ1-2; 12 bases align to TRBD1. The CDR3 has 18 amino acids. Unmatched junction bases numbered 9, after V lost 2 bases and J lost 2 bases. CDR1 is SGHTA and CDR2 is FQGTGA in the germline V gene. CDR3 amino acids: CASSLGTSGTGGNYGYTF. Here the CDR3 DNA reads TGTGCCAGCAGCTTAGGCACCTCCGGGACAGGGGGCAACTATGGCTACACCTTC.

The chain recombines TRBV19 with TRBJ1-5; TRBD1 matches 9 bases. V gave up 4 bases and J gave up 0 bases; unmatched junction bases: 7. Germline V gene data show CDR1 as LNHDA and CDR2 as SQIVND (reference sequence). The CDR3 is 17 residues long. The CDR3 sequence is CASSTGTGQHSNQPQHF. The CDR3 coding sequence is TGTGCCAGTAGTACCGGGACAGGGCAACATAGCAATCAGCCCCAGCATTTT.

The chain has TRBV28 and TRBJ1-4, with 12 nucleotides matching TRBD1. Germline V lookup: CDR1 MDHEN, CDR2 SYDVKM. There are 15 residues in the CDR3. The trim removed 5 bases at V and 7 bases at J, leaving 5 bases unmatched. The CDR3 region has the DNA TGTGCCAGCAGTAGCGGGACAGGGGGCGCTGAAAAACTGTTTTTT. Its protein is CASSSGTGGAEKLFF.

This clone has just one count. The chain combines TRBV15 with TRBJ1-1; 9 bases align to TRBD1. V lost 7 bases and J lost 5; bases outside the gene matches: 2. CDR3 length: 12 amino acids. In germline, CDR1 is LNHNV, CDR2 YYDKDF (reference sequence). The CDR3 sequence is CATKQGATEAFF. Here the CDR3 DNA reads TGTGCCACCAAACAGGGGGCAACTGAAGCTTTCTTT. Based on the CDR3 plus reference TRBV15 and TRBJ1-1, the full variable domain is DAMVIQNPRYQVTQFGKPVTLSCSQTLNHNVMYWYQQKSSQAPKLLFHYYDKDFNNEADTPDNFQSRRPNTSFCFLDIRSPGLGDTAMYLCATKQGATEAFFGQGTRLTVV.

The rearrangement uses TRBV28 and TRBJ2-1; perhaps TRBD1 as D (5 bases). The germline V and J ends were trimmed by 8 bases and 9 bases, with 11 bases remaining between them. The germline V gene has CDR1 MDHEN and CDR2 SYDVKM. This CDR3 is built from 11 residues. CDR3 nucleotides: TGTGCCAGCGTAGGGGTCTCTGAGCAGTTCTTC. Its translation is CASVGVSEQFF.

This chain uses TRBV10-3 with TRBJ1-4; D not resolved. The CDR3 extends over 14 amino acids. CDR1 is ENHRY and CDR2 is SYGVKD in the germline V gene. V was trimmed by 5 bases and J by 7 bases, leaving 14 bases between them. Written as DNA, the CDR3 is TGTGCCATCAGTCGCACAGAGGGTGGTGAAAAACTGTTTTTT. This translates into CAISRTEGGEKLFF.

V gene TRBV5-1 combines with J gene TRBJ2-2, with 12 bases matching TRBD2. Germline V gene lookup returns CDR1 SGHRS and CDR2 YFSETQ. The CDR3 runs 16 residues. Trimming took 4 bases from V and 6 from J; bases not matched to a gene: 7. The CDR3 DNA reads TGCGCCAGCAGCCTACTACTAGCGGGGGGTGCCGGGGAGCTGTTTTTT. Translation gives CASSLLLAGGAGELFF.

V is TRBV10-3 and J is TRBJ1-5, with D maybe TRBD1 (5 bases). V lost 4 bases and J 6 bases, leaving 10 bases between the germline ends. CDR1 and CDR2 from the germline V gene are ENHRY and SYGVKD. The CDR3 covers 13 residues. This chain's CDR3 is CAISGGDGQPQHF. In DNA, the CDR3 is TGTGCCATCAGTGGGGGGGATGGTCAGCCCCAGCATTTT.

The chain is built from TRBV7-3 and TRBJ2-1; 8 positions match TRBD1. CDR3 length: 15 residues. V shed 2 bases, J shed 6 bases, and the junction held 6 bases outside the gene matches. Germline-derived CDR1 and CDR2 are SGHTA and FQGTGA. The CDR3 coding sequence is TGTGCCAGCAGCTTACTGCGACAGGGGTCCAATGAGCAGTTCTTC. Amino acids: CASSLLRQGSNEQFF.

The CDR3 sequence: CAWSGARGRASNEQFF. DNA of the CDR3: TGTGCCTGGAGTGGGGCGAGAGGGAGGGCCTCGAATGAGCAGTTCTTC. The J gene is TRBJ2-1, the V gene TRBV30; 7 bases line up with TRBD2. Germline CDR1 GTSNPN, CDR2 SVGIG (reference sequence). The CDR3 length is 16 residues. Trimming at V came to 1 base and at J to 7 bases, leaving 13 bases not matched to a gene. The full variable domain, its missing parts supplied by reference TRBV30 and TRBJ2-1, is SQTIHQWPATLVQPVGSPLSLECTVEGTSNPNLYWYRQAAGRGLQLLFYSVGIGQISSEVPQNLSASRPQDRQFILSSKKLLLSDSGFYLCAWSGARGRASNEQFFGPGTRLTVL.

V is TRBV28 and J is TRBJ1-2, with 8 bases fitting TRBD1. V trimming: 7 bases; J trimming: 0 bases; junction bases outside the gene matches: 7. The CDR3 consists of 15 residues. From germline, CDR1 is MDHEN and CDR2 SYDVKM. The CDR3 DNA reads as TGTGCCAGCACCTCGGGGACAGGAGCTAACTATGGCTACACCTTC. It translates to CASTSGTGANYGYTF.

This chain links TRBV6-5 with TRBJ2-7; TRBD2 matches at 12 bases. Losses at the gene ends were 6 bases for V and 0 bases for J; bases not matched to a gene: 3. The CDR3 is 15 residues long. Germline CDR1 and CDR2: MNHEY and SVGAGI. As DNA, the CDR3 is TGTGCCAGCAGCAGACTAGCGGGGGACTCCTACGAGCAGTACGTC. Translating it yields CASSRLAGDSYEQYV.

The chain couples TRBV7-3 to TRBJ2-6; D may be TRBD1 (6 bases). V shed 5 bases and J shed 1 base, with 18 bases lying between them. CDR1 and CDR2 from the germline V gene are SGHTA and FQGTGA. The CDR3 covers 18 residues. As DNA, the CDR3 is TGTGCCAGCAGCCCCTCCGGGACACTAATTTCTGGGGCCAACGTCCTGACTTTC. This gives the protein CASSPSGTLISGANVLTF.

The chain has TRBV27 and TRBJ1-6, with D possibly matching TRBD1 (5 bases). V lost 6 bases, J lost 7 bases, and 10 bases lay in between. The CDR3 extends over 13 amino acids. The germline CDR1 and CDR2 sequences are MNHEY and SMNVEV (reference sequence). This CDR3 is CASRGASNSPLHF. CDR3 bases: TGTGCCAGCAGAGGGGCGTCGAATTCACCCCTCCACTTT.

V and J are TRBV5-1 and TRBJ1-4, with D tentatively TRBD1 (5 bases). The germline CDR1 and CDR2 sequences are SGHRS and YFSETQ. The ends were cut back, 1 base at V and 6 bases at J, with 13 bases in the middle. The CDR3 consists of 15 residues. The CDR3 spells CASSLLQGTHEKLFF. DNA of the CDR3: TGCGCCAGCAGCTTGCTCCAGGGCACACATGAAAAACTGTTTTTT.

V gene TRBV3-1 (or the pseudogene TRBV3-2) combines with J gene TRBJ1-6, with 9 bases that match TRBD1. Germline-derived CDR1 and CDR2 are LGHDT and YNNKEL (reference sequence). After removal of 1 base from V and 9 bases from J, the junction contained 4 bases not matched to a gene. The CDR3 runs to 15 residues. The CDR3 region is CASSQGTGEGSPLHF. CDR3 nucleotide sequence: TGTGCCAGCAGCCAAGGGACAGGGGAGGGTTCACCCCTCCACTTT.

The V gene is TRBV19, the J gene TRBJ1-1, with D tentatively TRBD1 (6 bases). This CDR3 has 14 amino acids. Trimming cost V 6 bases and J 5 bases, with 16 bases left between them. Germline values: CDR1 LNHDA, CDR2 SQIVND (reference sequence). CDR3 in amino acids: CASRLTGYGTEAFF. The DNA of the CDR3 is TGTGCCAGTAGGCTCACAGGGTATGGGACTGAAGCTTTCTTT.

The chain combines TRBV7-2 with TRBJ2-7, with 8 bases lining up with TRBD2. Germline assignment: CDR1 SGHTA and CDR2 FQGNSA. V was clipped by 5 bases and J by 0 bases; unmatched bases: 6. The CDR3 runs 15 residues. CDR3 nucleotide sequence: TGTGCCAGCAGCACAACAAGCGGGAGCTCCTACGAGCAGTACTTC. It is translated as CASSTTSGSSYEQYF. The entire variable domain, with the rest obtained from reference TRBV7-2 and TRBJ2-7, is as follows: GAGVSQSPSNKVTEKGKDVELRCDPISGHTALYWYRQSLGQGLEFLIYFQGNSAPDKSGLPSDRFSAERTGGSVSTLTIQRTQQEDSAVYLCASSTTSGSSYEQYFGPGTRLTVT.

The rearrangement uses TRBV7-3 and TRBJ2-3; TRBD2 matches 8 bases. CDR1 is SGHTA and CDR2 is FQGTGA in the germline V gene. The CDR3 spans 14 residues. Trimming cost V 6 bases and J 0 bases; bases outside gene matches: 2. The CDR3 protein is CASRQRGSTDTQYF. The CDR3 bases are TGTGCCAGCAGACAGCGGGGGAGCACAGATACGCAGTATTTT.

The chain employs TRBV28 and TRBJ1-4, with D maybe TRBD1 (6 bases). This CDR3 region has 14 residues. Germline V CDR1 and CDR2: MDHEN, SYDVKM. V was trimmed by 4 bases and J by 6 bases, leaving 12 bases between them. The CDR3 DNA reads TGTGCCAGCAGTTCTGGACAGCCAGATGAAAAACTGTTTTTT. This encodes CASSSGQPDEKLFF.

Note on this clone: The identical CDR3 is also encoded by other nucleotide sequences in the sample. V usage is TRBV5-1 and J usage is TRBJ1-1; 9 nucleotides align to TRBD1. From germline, CDR1 is SGHRS and CDR2 YFSETQ. CDR3 length equals 17 residues. The V segment lost 1 base and the J segment 2 bases; nucleotides outside the gene matches: 9. The chain's CDR3 is CASSLRGQGPGNTEAFF. The CDR3 DNA reads as TGCGCCAGCAGCTTGCGAGGACAGGGGCCAGGAAACACTGAAGCTTTCTTT.

The rearrangement uses TRBV7-8 and TRBJ1-1; 7 nucleotides match TRBD1. Trimming cost V 5 bases and J 4 bases; bases outside gene matches: 7. CDR1 is SGHVS and CDR2 is FQNEAQ in the germline V gene. CDR3 length: 14 amino acids. The CDR3 nucleotides read TGTGCCAGCAGCCTGGGACAGACGGCCACTGAAGCTTTCTTT. The encoded protein is CASSLGQTATEAFF.

The genes are TRBV7-3 and TRBJ2-3; D is perhaps TRBD2 (6 bases). The germline V gene has CDR1 SGHTA and CDR2 FQGTGA. This CDR3 has 15 residues. Trimming left V 2 bases short and J 2 bases short, with 11 bases between. The CDR3 nucleotides read TGTGCCAGCAGCTTACTAGCGAGCCTCACAGATACGCAGTATTTT. Translating gives CASSLLASLTDTQYF.

V and J are TRBV19 and TRBJ2-2; TRBD1 is a possible D gene (6 bases). Per germline, CDR1 LNHDA and CDR2 SQIVND (reference sequence). The CDR3 has 18 residues. Deletions cut 3 bases from V and 3 bases from J, with 20 bases between. The CDR3: CASSIPGHRDMDTGELFF. The CDR3 nucleotides read TGTGCCAGTAGTATCCCGGGACACAGGGATATGGACACCGGGGAGCTGTTTTTT.